The source of this T cell receptor (beta chain) is a study of blood T cell repertoires in COVID-19. Profiled with immunoSEQ multiplex PCR; TCRdb holds only in-frame clones, not every one. Of approximately 210,000 clones in the sample, 84% were seen once. Germline V CDR1 and CDR2: MDHEN, SYDVKM. Trimming removed 1 base at V and 7 bases at J, with 7 bases between. The CDR3 consists of 12 residues. The chain recombines TRBV28 with TRBJ1-1, with unresolved D. The TCR was taken from a woman older than 75 with COVID-19, enrolled during active disease. The sequenced sample was peripheral blood. CDR3 residues: CASSLLGSEAFF. The CDR3 DNA reads as TGTGCCAGCAGTTTATTGGGCAGTGAAGCTTTCTTT.